This T cell receptor beta chain derives from a study of sequential checkpoint blockade in melanoma. Assay: immunoSEQ multiplex PCR; the TCRdb copy retains only in-frame clones and omits some. The sample holds 20,000 to 25,000 clones, under 30% seen once. Treatment given: randomized to nivolumab then ipilimumab (arm A) or the reverse (arm B). The ends lost 4 bases at V and 4 bases at J; junction bases unmatched: 7. This CDR3 has 15 amino acids. The germline CDR1 and CDR2 sequences are SGHRS and YFSETQ. This sequence joins TRBV5-1 and TRBJ1-2, with TRBD1 matching 10 bases. The specimen comprised tumor tissue (inferred from file names), sampled from a patient given nivolumab and ipilimumab in sequence. The sequence came from a human donor with melanoma. CDR3 amino acids: CASSLGTGEGYGYTF. DNA of the CDR3: TGCGCCAGCAGCCTAGGGACAGGGGAAGGCTATGGCTACACCTTC. The whole variable domain, remainder taken from reference TRBV5-1 and TRBJ1-2, is KAGVTQTPRYLIKTRGQQVTLSCSPISGHRSVSWYQQTPGQGLQFLFEYFSETQRNKGNFPGRFSGRQFSNSRSEMNVSTLELGDSALYLCASSLGTGEGYGYTFGSGTRLTVV.